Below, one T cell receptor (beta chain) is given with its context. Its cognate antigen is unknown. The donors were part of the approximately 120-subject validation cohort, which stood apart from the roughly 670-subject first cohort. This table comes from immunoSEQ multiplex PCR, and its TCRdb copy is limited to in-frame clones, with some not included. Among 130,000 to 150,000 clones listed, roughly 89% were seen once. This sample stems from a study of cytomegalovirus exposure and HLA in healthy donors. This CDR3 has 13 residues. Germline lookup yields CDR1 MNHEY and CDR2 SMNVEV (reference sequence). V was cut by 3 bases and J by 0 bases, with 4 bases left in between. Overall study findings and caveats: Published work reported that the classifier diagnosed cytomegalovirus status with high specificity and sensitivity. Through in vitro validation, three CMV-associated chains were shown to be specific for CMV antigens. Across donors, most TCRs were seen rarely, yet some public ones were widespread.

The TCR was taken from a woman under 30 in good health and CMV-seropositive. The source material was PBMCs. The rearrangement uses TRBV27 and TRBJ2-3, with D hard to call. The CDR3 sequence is CASSLASTDTQYF. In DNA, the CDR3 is TGTGCCAGCAGTTTGGCTAGCACAGATACGCAGTATTTT.